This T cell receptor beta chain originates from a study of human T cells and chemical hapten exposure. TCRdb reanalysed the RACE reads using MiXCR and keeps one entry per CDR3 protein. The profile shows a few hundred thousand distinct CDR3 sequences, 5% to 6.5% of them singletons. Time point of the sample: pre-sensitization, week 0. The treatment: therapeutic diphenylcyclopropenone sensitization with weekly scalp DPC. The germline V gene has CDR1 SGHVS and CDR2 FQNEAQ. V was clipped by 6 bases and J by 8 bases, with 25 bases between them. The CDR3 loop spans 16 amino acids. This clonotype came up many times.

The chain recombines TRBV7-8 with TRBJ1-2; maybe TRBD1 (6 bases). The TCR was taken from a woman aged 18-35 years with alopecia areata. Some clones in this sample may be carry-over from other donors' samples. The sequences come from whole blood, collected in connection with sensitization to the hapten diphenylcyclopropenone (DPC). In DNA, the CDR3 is TGTGCCAGCAGTCGCCGGGACACGAAATATCACGGCGGCTACACCTTC. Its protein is CASSRRDTKYHGGYTF.